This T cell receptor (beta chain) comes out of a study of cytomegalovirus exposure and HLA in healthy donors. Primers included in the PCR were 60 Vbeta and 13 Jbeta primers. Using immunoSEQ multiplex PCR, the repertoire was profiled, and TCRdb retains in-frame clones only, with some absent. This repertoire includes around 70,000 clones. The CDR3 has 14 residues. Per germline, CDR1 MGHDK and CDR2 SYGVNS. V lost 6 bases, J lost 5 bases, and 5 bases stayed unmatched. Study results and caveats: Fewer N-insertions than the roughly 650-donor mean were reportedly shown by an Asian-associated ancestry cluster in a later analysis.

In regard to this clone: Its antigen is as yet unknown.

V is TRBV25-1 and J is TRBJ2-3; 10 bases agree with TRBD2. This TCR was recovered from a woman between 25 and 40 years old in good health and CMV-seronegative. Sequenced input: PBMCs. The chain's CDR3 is CASSVAGGGDTQYF. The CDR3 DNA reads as TGTGCCAGCAGCGTAGCGGGGGGCGGAGATACGCAGTATTTT.